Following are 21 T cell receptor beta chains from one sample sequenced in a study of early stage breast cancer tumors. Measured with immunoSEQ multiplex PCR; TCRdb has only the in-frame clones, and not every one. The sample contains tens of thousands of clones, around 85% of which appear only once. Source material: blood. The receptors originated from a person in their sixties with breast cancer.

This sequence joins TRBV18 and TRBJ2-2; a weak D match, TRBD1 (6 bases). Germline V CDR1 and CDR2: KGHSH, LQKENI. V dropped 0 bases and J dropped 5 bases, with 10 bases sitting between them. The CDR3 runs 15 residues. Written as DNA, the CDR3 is TGTGCCAGCTCACCACCTCAGGGGATGACCGGGGAGCTGTTTTTT. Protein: CASSPPQGMTGELFF.

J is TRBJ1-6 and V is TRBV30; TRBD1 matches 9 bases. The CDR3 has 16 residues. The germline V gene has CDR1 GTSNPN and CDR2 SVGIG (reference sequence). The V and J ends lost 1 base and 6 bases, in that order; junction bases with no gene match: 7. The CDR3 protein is CAWSATGTGFNSPLHF. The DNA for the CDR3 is TGTGCCTGGAGTGCAACCGGGACAGGGTTTAATTCACCCCTCCACTTT.

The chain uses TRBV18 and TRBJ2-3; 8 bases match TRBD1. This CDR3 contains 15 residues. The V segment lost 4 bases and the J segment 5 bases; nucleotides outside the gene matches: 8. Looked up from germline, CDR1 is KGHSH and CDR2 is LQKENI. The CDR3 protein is CASSLAADRVDTQYF. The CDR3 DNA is TGTGCCAGCTCACTCGCCGCGGACAGGGTAGATACGCAGTATTTT.

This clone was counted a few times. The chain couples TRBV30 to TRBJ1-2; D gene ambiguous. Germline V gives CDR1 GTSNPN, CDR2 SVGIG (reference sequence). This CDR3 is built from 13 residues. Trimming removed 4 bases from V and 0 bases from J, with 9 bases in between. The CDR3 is CAWTYSTNYGYTF. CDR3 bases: TGTGCCTGGACCTACAGTACTAACTATGGCTACACCTTC.

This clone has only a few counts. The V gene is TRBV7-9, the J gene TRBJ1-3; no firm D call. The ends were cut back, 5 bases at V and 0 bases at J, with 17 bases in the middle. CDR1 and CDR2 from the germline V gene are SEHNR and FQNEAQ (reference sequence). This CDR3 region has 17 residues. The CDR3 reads CASSRRPPGDSGNTIYF. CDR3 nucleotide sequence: TGTGCCAGCAGCCGCCGCCCCCCAGGAGACTCTGGAAACACCATATATTTT.

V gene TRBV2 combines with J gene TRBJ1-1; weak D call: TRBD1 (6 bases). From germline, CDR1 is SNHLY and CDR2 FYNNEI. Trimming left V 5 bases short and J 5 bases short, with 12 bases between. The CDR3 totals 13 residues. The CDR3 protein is CASSPGQGTEAFF. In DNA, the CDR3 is TGTGCCAGCAGTCCGGGACAAGGGACTGAAGCTTTCTTT.

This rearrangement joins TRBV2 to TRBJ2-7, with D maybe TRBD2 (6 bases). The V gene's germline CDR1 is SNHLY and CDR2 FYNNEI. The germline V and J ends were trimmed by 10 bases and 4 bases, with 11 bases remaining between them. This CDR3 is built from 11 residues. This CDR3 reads CATGAGYEQYF. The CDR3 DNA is TGTGCCACGGGTGCGGGGTACGAGCAGTACTTC.

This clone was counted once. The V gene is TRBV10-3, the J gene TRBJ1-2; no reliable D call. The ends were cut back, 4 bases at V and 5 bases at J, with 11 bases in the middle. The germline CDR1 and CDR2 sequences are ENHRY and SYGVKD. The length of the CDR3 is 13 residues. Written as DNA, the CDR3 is TGTGCCATCAGTGCGGGGTTCAGGTATGGCTACACCTTC. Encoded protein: CAISAGFRYGYTF.

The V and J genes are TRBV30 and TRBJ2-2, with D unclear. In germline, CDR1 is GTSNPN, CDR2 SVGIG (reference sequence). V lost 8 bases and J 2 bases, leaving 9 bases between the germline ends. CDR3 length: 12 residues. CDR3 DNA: TGTGCCCAACGACCCAACACCGGGGAGCTGTTTTTT. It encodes CAQRPNTGELFF.

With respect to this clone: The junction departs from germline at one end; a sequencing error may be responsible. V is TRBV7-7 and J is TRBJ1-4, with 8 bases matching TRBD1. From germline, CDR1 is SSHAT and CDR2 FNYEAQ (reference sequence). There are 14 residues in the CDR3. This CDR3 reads CASSSGTGNEKLFF. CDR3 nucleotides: TGTGCTAGCAGCTCGGGGACAGGAAATGAAAAACTGTTTTTT.

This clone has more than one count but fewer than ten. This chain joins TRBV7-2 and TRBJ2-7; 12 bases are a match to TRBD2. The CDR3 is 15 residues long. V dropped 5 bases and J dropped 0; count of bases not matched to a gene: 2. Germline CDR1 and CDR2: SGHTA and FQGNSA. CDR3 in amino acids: CASSQGLAGSYEQYF. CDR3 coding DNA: TGTGCCAGCAGCCAGGGACTAGCGGGCTCCTACGAGCAGTACTTC.

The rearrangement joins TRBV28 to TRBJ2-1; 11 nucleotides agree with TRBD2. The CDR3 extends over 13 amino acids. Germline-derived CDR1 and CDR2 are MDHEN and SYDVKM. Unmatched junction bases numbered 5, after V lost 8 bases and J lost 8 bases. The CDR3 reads CASRTSGYHEQFF. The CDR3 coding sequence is TGTGCCAGCCGGACTAGCGGGTATCATGAGCAGTTCTTC.

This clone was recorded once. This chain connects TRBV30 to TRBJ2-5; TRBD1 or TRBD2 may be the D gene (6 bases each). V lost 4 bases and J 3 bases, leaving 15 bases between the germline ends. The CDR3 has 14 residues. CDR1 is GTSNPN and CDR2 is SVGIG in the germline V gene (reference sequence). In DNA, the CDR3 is TGTGCCTGGACCCCCGGGGGCTTCGAAGAGACCCAGTACTTC. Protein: CAWTPGGFEETQYF.

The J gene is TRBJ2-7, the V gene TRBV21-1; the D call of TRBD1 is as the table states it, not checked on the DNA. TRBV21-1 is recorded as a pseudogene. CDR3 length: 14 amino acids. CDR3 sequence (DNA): TGTGCCAGCACCTCCGGGACAGGAATCTACGAGCAGTACTTC. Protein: CASTSGTGIYEQYF.

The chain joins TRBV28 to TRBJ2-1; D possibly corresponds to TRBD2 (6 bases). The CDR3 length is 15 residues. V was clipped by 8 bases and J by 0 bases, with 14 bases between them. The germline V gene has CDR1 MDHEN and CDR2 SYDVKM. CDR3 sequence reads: CASAQGGDSYNEQFF. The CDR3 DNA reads TGTGCCAGCGCGCAAGGAGGGGACTCCTACAATGAGCAGTTCTTC.

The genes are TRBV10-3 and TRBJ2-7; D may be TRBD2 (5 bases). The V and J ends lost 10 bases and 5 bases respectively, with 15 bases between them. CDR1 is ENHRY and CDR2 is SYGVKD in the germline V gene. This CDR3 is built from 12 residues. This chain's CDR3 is CATGTRRDEQYF. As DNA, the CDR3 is TGTGCCACGGGAACCCGGCGGGACGAGCAGTACTTC.

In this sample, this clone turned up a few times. The chain's CDR3 is CASSLAGNEKLFF. In DNA form, the CDR3 reads TGTGCCAGCAGCTTGGCCGGGAATGAAAAACTGTTTTTT. The V gene is TRBV5-5, the J gene TRBJ1-4; D gene ambiguous. The CDR3 consists of 13 residues. Germline CDR1 is SGHKS and CDR2 is YYEKEE (reference sequence). V was trimmed by 0 bases and J by 5 bases, leaving 5 bases between them. The full variable domain, rest sourced from reference TRBV5-5 and TRBJ1-4, is DAGVTQSPTHLIKTRGQQVTLRCSPISGHKSVSWYQQVLGQGPQFIFQYYEKEERGRGNFPDRFSARQFPNYSSELNVNALLLGDSALYLCASSLAGNEKLFFGSGTQLSVL.

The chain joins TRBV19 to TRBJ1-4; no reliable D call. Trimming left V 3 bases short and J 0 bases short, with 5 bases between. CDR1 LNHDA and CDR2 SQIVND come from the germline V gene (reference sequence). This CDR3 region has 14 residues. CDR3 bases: TGTGCCAGTAGTATGTGGGCAACTAATGAAAAACTGTTTTTT. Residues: CASSMWATNEKLFF.

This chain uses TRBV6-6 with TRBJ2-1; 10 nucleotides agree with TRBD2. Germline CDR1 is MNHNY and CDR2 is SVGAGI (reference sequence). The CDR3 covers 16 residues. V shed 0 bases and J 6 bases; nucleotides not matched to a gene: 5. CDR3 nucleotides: TGTGCCAGCAGTTACTCGACGGGACTAGCGAGCAATGAGCAGTTCTTC. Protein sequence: CASSYSTGLASNEQFF.

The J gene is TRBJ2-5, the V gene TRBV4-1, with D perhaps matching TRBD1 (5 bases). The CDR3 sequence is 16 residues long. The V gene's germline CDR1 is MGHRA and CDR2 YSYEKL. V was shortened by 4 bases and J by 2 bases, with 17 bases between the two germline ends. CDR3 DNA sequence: TGCGCCAGCAGCCCACTCGGGTTAGGACAACAAGAGACCCAGTACTTC. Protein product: CASSPLGLGQQETQYF.

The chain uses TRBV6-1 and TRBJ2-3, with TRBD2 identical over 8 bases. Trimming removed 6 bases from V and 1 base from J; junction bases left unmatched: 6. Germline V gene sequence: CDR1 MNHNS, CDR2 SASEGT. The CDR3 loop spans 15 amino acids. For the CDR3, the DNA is TGTGCCAGCAGGGTTAGCGGGGCCGGCACAGATACGCAGTATTTT. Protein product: CASRVSGAGTDTQYF.